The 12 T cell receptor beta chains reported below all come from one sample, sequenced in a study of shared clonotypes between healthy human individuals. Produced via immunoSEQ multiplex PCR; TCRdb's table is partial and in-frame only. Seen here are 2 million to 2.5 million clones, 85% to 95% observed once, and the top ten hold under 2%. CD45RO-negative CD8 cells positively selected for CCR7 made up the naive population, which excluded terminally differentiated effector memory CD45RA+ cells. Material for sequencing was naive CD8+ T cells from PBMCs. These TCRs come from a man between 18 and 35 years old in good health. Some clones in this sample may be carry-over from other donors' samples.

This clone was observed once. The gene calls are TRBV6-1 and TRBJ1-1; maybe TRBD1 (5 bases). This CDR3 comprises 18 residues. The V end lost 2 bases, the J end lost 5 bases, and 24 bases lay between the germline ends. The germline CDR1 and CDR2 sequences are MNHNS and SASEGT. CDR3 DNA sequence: TGTGCCAGCAGTGAAATTAAGGGGCGTTTTCTTTCCTTGACTGAAGCTTTCTTT. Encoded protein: CASSEIKGRFLSLTEAFF.

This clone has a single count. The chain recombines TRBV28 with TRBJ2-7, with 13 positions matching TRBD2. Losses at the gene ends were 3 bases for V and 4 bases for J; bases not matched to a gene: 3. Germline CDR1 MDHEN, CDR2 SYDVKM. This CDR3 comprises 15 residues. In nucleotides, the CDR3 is TGTGCCAGCAGTTTCCGGACTAGCGGGAGTTACGAGCAGTACTTC. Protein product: CASSFRTSGSYEQYF.

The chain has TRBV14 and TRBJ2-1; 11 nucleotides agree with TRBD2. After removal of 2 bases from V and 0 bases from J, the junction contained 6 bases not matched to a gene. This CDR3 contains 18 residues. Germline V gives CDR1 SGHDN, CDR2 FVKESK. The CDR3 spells CASSQRTSGWSSYNEQFF. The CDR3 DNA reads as TGTGCCAGCAGCCAACGGACTAGCGGGTGGAGCTCCTACAATGAGCAGTTCTTC.

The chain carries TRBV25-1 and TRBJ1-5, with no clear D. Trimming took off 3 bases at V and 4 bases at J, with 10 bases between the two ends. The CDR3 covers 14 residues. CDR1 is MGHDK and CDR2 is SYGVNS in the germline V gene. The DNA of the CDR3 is TGTGCCAGCAGTGATCTAGGTAGGAATCAGCCCCAGCATTTT. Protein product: CASSDLGRNQPQHF.

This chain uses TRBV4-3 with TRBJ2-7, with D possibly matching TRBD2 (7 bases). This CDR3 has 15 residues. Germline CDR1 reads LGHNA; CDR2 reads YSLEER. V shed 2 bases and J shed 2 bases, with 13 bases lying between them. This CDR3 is CASSQFRGAAYEQYF. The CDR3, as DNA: TGCGCCAGCAGCCAATTTCGGGGGGCGGCCTACGAGCAGTACTTC.

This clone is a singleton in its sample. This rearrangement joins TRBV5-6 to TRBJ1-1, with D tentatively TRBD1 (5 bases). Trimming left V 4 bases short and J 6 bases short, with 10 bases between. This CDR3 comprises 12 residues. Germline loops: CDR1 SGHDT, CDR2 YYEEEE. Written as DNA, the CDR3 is TGTGCCAGCAGCCCCCCGGGGGCTGAAGCTTTCTTT. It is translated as CASSPPGAEAFF.

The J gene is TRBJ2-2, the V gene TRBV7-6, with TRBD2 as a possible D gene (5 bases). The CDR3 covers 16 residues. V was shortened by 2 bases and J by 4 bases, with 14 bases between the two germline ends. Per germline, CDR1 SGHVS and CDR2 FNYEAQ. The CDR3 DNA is TGTGCCAGCAGCTTATATGTGGGAGACGGCACCGGGGAGCTGTTTTTT. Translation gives CASSLYVGDGTGELFF. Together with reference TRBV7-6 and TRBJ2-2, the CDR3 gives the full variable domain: GAGVSQSPRYKVTKRGQDVALRCDPISGHVSLYWYRQALGQGPEFLTYFNYEAQQDKSGLPNDRFSAERPEGSISTLTIQRTEQRDSAMYRCASSLYVGDGTGELFFGEGSRLTVL.

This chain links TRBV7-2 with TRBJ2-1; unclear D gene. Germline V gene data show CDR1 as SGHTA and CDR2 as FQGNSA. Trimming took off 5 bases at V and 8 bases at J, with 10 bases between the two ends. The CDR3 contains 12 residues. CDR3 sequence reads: CASSTYKDEQFF. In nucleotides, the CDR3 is TGTGCCAGCAGCACATATAAGGATGAGCAGTTCTTC.

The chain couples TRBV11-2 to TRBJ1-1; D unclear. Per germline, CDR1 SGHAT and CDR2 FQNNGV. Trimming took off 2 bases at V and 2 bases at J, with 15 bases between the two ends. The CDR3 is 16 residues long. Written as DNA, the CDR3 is TGTGCCAGCAGCTTATTCACGAGGCGGGGAAACACTGAAGCTTTCTTT. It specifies CASSLFTRRGNTEAFF.

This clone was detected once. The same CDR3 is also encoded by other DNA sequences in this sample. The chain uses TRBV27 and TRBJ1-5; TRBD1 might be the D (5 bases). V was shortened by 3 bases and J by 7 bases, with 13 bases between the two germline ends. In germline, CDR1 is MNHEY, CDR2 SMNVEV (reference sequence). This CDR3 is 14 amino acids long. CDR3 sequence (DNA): TGTGCCAGCAGTTTGCTAGGGGCAGGGCAGCCCCAGCATTTT. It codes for CASSLLGAGQPQHF.

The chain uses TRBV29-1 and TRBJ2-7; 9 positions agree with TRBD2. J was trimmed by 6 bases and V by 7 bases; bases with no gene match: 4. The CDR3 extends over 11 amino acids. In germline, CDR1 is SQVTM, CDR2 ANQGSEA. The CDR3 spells CSAHSGGEQYF. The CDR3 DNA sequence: TGCAGCGCCCATAGCGGGGGCGAGCAGTACTTC.

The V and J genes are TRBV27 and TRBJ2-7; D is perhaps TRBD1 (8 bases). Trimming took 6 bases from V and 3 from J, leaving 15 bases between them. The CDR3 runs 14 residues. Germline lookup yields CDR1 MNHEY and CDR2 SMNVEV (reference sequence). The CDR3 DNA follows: TGTGCCAGCAGGGTACAGGGGGGGGGCTACGAGCAGTACTTC. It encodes CASRVQGGGYEQYF.